What follows are 27 T cell receptor beta chains derived from one specimen sequenced in a study of cytomegalovirus exposure and HLA in healthy donors. 60 Vbeta and 13 Jbeta primers were used in PCR. Profiling relied on immunoSEQ multiplex PCR, and the TCRdb table lists in-frame clones only, not all of them. In total, the table holds 100,000 to 150,000 clones. The sample consisted of PBMCs. Receptor source: a woman aged 35 to 49 in good health and CMV-seronegative.

The CDR3 DNA follows: TGTGCCAGCAATTCAGGACTAGACTCCTACGAGCAGTACTTC. Translated: CASNSGLDSYEQYF. The chain employs TRBV6-5 and TRBJ2-7; 7 nucleotides align to TRBD2. V dropped 7 bases and J dropped 0; count of bases not matched to a gene: 6. Germline values: CDR1 MNHEY, CDR2 SVGAGI. This CDR3 contains 14 residues.

The chain carries TRBV6-1 and TRBJ2-1, with TRBD1 identical over 9 bases. Germline CDR1 is MNHNS and CDR2 is SASEGT. This CDR3 contains 15 residues. Trimming removed 6 bases from V and 4 bases from J; junction bases left unmatched: 7. CDR3 DNA sequence: TGTGCCAGCAGCCTCCCCGGGACAGGGTACAATGAGCAGTTCTTC. Translation gives CASSLPGTGYNEQFF.

This rearrangement joins TRBV2 to TRBJ1-4; 9 bases match TRBD1. CDR1 is SNHLY, CDR2 FYNNEI, per germline. This CDR3 has 15 amino acids. Losses at the gene ends were 6 bases for V and 2 bases for J; bases not matched to a gene: 4. The CDR3 sequence: CASREQGATNEKLFF. Here the CDR3 DNA reads TGTGCCAGCAGAGAACAGGGGGCTACTAATGAAAAACTGTTTTTT.

CDR3 sequence reads: CASSLVADMNTEAFF. In nucleotides, the CDR3 is TGTGCCAGCAGCTTAGTTGCGGACATGAACACTGAAGCTTTCTTT. The chain links TRBV11-2 to TRBJ1-1; weak D call: TRBD1 (5 bases). Germline V lookup: CDR1 SGHAT, CDR2 FQNNGV. The V gene lost 1 base and the J gene lost 0 bases, with 9 bases spanning the gap. This CDR3 spans 15 amino acids.

The rearrangement links TRBV5-6 to TRBJ2-7, with 9 bases matching TRBD1. The germline V gene has CDR1 SGHDT and CDR2 YYEEEE. Trimming removed 2 bases from V and 6 bases from J; junction bases left unmatched: 9. CDR3 size: 15 residues. The CDR3: CASSFGTGLLGEQYF. CDR3 in DNA: TGTGCCAGCAGCTTCGGGACAGGGCTACTCGGCGAGCAGTACTTC.

The J gene is TRBJ2-5, the V gene TRBV19; D remains unclear. Trimming removed 5 bases from V and 5 bases from J, with 18 bases in between. There are 15 residues in the CDR3. From germline, CDR1 is LNHDA and CDR2 SQIVND (reference sequence). CDR3: CASSPLNPSAETQYF. The DNA of the CDR3 is TGTGCCAGTAGTCCACTAAACCCTTCGGCGGAGACCCAGTACTTC. Together with reference TRBV19 and TRBJ2-5, the CDR3 gives the full variable domain: DGGITQSPKYLFRKEGQNVTLSCEQNLNHDAMYWYRQDPGQGLRLIYYSQIVNDFQKGDIAEGYSVSREKKESFPLTVTSAQKNPTAFYLCASSPLNPSAETQYFGPGTRLLVL.

The rearrangement links TRBV20-1 to TRBJ1-2; unclear D gene. V dropped 3 bases and J dropped 4 bases, with 3 bases sitting between them. CDR1 is DFQATT and CDR2 is SNEGSKA in the germline V gene (reference sequence). This CDR3 spans 10 amino acids. The DNA of the CDR3 is TGCAGTGCTAGCAGCTATGGCTACACCTTC. Its protein is CSASSYGYTF.

The V call is TRBV18, the J call TRBJ2-7, with TRBD1 identical over 9 bases. Trimming cost V 1 base and J 5 bases; bases outside gene matches: 12. Per the germline V gene, CDR1 is KGHSH and CDR2 is LQKENI. The CDR3 is 17 residues long. CDR3 sequence (DNA): TGTGCCAGCTCACCACGGGTCCCGGGACAGGGTATTCACGAGCAGTACTTC. Its protein product is CASSPRVPGQGIHEQYF.

V and J are TRBV19 and TRBJ2-5, with 10 bases fitting TRBD1. CDR3 size: 12 residues. Looked up from germline, CDR1 is LNHDA and CDR2 is SQIVND (reference sequence). With V trimmed by 7 bases and J by 9 bases, 5 bases remained unmatched. The CDR3, as DNA: TGTGCCAGTACGGACAGGGGGAGGTCCCAGTACTTC. Amino acids: CASTDRGRSQYF.

CDR3 coding DNA: TGTGCCAGCAGCAAGGGGCGCCCGTATGGCTACACCTTC. Its protein is CASSKGRPYGYTF. The chain links TRBV7-9 to TRBJ1-2; TRBD1 might be the D (5 bases). Germline V gene sequence: CDR1 SEHNR, CDR2 FQNEAQ (reference sequence). V was pared by 5 bases and J by 5 bases, with 12 bases between. CDR3 length: 13 residues.

The gene calls are TRBV5-5 and TRBJ1-2; D perhaps matches TRBD1 (5 bases). The ends were cut back, 0 bases at V and 6 bases at J, with 12 bases in the middle. The CDR3 has 14 amino acids. Looked up from germline, CDR1 is SGHKS and CDR2 is YYEKEE (reference sequence). CDR3 nucleotides: TGTGCCAGCAGCTTGGTGGAGGGGAGACATGGCTACACCTTC. Its translation: CASSLVEGRHGYTF. The entire variable domain, with the rest obtained from reference TRBV5-5 and TRBJ1-2, is as follows: DAGVTQSPTHLIKTRGQQVTLRCSPISGHKSVSWYQQVLGQGPQFIFQYYEKEERGRGNFPDRFSARQFPNYSSELNVNALLLGDSALYLCASSLVEGRHGYTFGSGTRLTVV.

The V call is TRBV6-5, the J call TRBJ1-1; unclear D gene. V shed 0 bases and J shed 6 bases, with 14 bases lying between them. The CDR3 length is 15 residues. Germline V gene lookup returns CDR1 MNHEY and CDR2 SVGAGI. In DNA, the CDR3 is TGTGCCAGCAGTTACTCGATACAGCTAAACGCTGAAGCTTTCTTT. Its protein product is CASSYSIQLNAEAFF.

The chain carries TRBV28 and TRBJ1-1; tentative D call: TRBD1 (6 bases). V lost 5 bases to trimming and J lost 1 base, with 14 bases between them. The CDR3 contains 15 residues. The germline V gene has CDR1 MDHEN and CDR2 SYDVKM. CDR3 DNA: TGTGCCAGCAGTGCTGGTGGACAGACGAACACTGAAGCTTTCTTT. Translated: CASSAGGQTNTEAFF.

The J gene is TRBJ1-1, the V gene TRBV19; D gene unclear. This CDR3 is 13 amino acids long. V was clipped by 8 bases and J by 0 bases, with 10 bases between them. Germline assignment: CDR1 LNHDA and CDR2 SQIVND (reference sequence). CDR3 nucleotide sequence: TGTGCCAGTCAGGCCGTGATGAACACTGAAGCTTTCTTT. This sequence encodes CASQAVMNTEAFF.

This chain links TRBV25-1 with TRBJ2-7, with TRBD1 matching 8 bases. CDR3 length equals 13 residues. V shed 6 bases and J 8 bases; nucleotides not matched to a gene: 9. CDR1 and CDR2 (germline): MGHDK, SYGVNS. The CDR3 sequence: CASSAGQGTKQYF. The CDR3 DNA reads as TGTGCCAGCAGCGCCGGACAGGGTACCAAGCAGTACTTC.

The chain recombines TRBV7-2 with TRBJ1-1; TRBD1 might be the D (6 bases). The V end lost 6 bases, the J end lost 4 bases, and 18 bases lay between the germline ends. The length of the CDR3 is 15 residues. Germline CDR1 SGHTA, CDR2 FQGNSA. CDR3 in DNA: TGTGCCAGCAGGGGGGAACAGGGACATAGCACTGAAGCTTTCTTT. Residues: CASRGEQGHSTEAFF.

This chain joins TRBV11-3 and TRBJ2-5, with D possibly matching TRBD2 (5 bases). Trimming took 1 base from V and 3 from J, leaving 6 bases between them. The CDR3 totals 13 residues. Germline V gene lookup returns CDR1 SGHNT and CDR2 YENEEA. The CDR3 DNA reads TGTGCCAGCAGCTTAGTGAGGGAAGAGACCCAGTACTTC. Amino acid sequence: CASSLVREETQYF.

V usage is TRBV5-1 and J usage is TRBJ2-5, with D perhaps TRBD2 (6 bases). Trimming took 4 bases from V and 5 from J, leaving 15 bases between them. This CDR3 comprises 14 residues. Germline CDR1 SGHRS, CDR2 YFSETQ. Here the CDR3 reads CASSGIAADETQYF. CDR3 coding DNA: TGCGCCAGCAGCGGAATAGCGGCGGACGAGACCCAGTACTTC.

This chain connects TRBV28 to TRBJ1-6; D remains unclear. The length of the CDR3 is 14 residues. CDR1 and CDR2 (germline): MDHEN, SYDVKM. Deletions cut 3 bases from V and 5 bases from J, with 8 bases between. The CDR3 region has the DNA TGTGCCAGCAGTTTCGGACTGAATAATTCACCCCTCCACTTT. Amino acid sequence: CASSFGLNNSPLHF.

This rearrangement joins TRBV25-1 to TRBJ2-7; 7 nucleotides match TRBD1. J was trimmed by 1 base and V by 9 bases; bases with no gene match: 6. The CDR3 is 13 residues long. Germline V lookup: CDR1 MGHDK, CDR2 SYGVNS. The DNA for the CDR3 is TGTGCCAGTGGTGGACAGGTTTCCTACGAGCAGTACTTC. As protein: CASGGQVSYEQYF.

This chain connects TRBV7-2 to TRBJ2-2, with 8 bases matching TRBD1. The germline V gene encodes CDR1 SGHTA and CDR2 FQGNSA. V shed 5 bases, J shed 7 bases, and the junction held 9 bases outside the gene matches. This CDR3 comprises 15 residues. This chain's CDR3 is CASSPRTGQDGELFF. The CDR3 DNA follows: TGTGCCAGCAGCCCGAGGACAGGGCAGGACGGGGAGCTGTTTTTT.

In nucleotides, the CDR3 is TGTGCCAGCAGCCCCCCTGGCAGGGGAAATAGCAACGAGCAGTACTTC. Translation gives CASSPPGRGNSNEQYF. The chain carries TRBV11-2 and TRBJ2-7; weak D call: TRBD1 (6 bases). V shed 5 bases and J shed 5 bases, with 22 bases lying between them. From germline, CDR1 is SGHAT and CDR2 FQNNGV. The CDR3 runs to 16 residues.

Points on this clone: One junction end disagrees with the germline gene, perhaps due to a read error. This chain joins TRBV4-1 and TRBJ2-1; 10 positions agree with TRBD2. The CDR3 is 16 amino acids. The germline gives CDR1 MGHRA, CDR2 YSYEKL. CDR3 protein: CASSQTSSGGYYEQFF. CDR3 DNA: TGCGCCAGCAGCCAAACGTCTAGCGGGGGCTACTATGAGCAGTTCTTC.

This chain uses TRBV5-1 with TRBJ2-5; no firm D call. V gave up 7 bases and J gave up 0 bases, with 10 bases separating them. CDR3 length: 13 amino acids. CDR1 is SGHRS, CDR2 YFSETQ, per germline. CDR3 DNA sequence: TGCGCCAGCTCCGACTTGAACCAAGAGACCCAGTACTTC. Protein sequence: CASSDLNQETQYF.

The chain combines TRBV19 with TRBJ2-3, with TRBD2 matching 9 bases. Germline V gives CDR1 LNHDA, CDR2 SQIVND (reference sequence). Trimming removed 1 base from V and 4 bases from J; junction bases left unmatched: 6. This CDR3 has 16 amino acids. The CDR3 nucleotides read TGTGCCAGTAGTATAGGTGGTAGCGGGGGCGCAGATACGCAGTATTTT. As protein: CASSIGGSGGADTQYF.

J is TRBJ1-5 and V is TRBV19; 7 bases map to TRBD1. The CDR3 runs 14 residues. V lost 3 bases, J lost 4 bases, and 3 bases stayed unmatched. The germline V gene encodes CDR1 LNHDA and CDR2 SQIVND (reference sequence). Written as DNA, the CDR3 is TGTGCCAGTAGTATGACAGGGACTAATCAGCCCCAGCATTTT. Its translation: CASSMTGTNQPQHF. Based on the CDR3 plus reference TRBV19 and TRBJ1-5, the full variable domain is DGGITQSPKYLFRKEGQNVTLSCEQNLNHDAMYWYRQDPGQGLRLIYYSQIVNDFQKGDIAEGYSVSREKKESFPLTVTSAQKNPTAFYLCASSMTGTNQPQHFGDGTRLSIL.

The rearrangement links TRBV4-1 to TRBJ2-7; 8 bases match TRBD1. Germline V gene lookup returns CDR1 MGHRA and CDR2 YSYEKL. V was clipped by 4 bases and J by 0 bases; unmatched bases: 5. This CDR3 is 15 amino acids long. In DNA form, the CDR3 reads TGCGCCAGCAGCCGGGGACAGGTAGGCTCCTACGAGCAGTACGTC. Translated, it gives CASSRGQVGSYEQYV.